Each of the 8 T cell receptor beta chains below was sequenced from the same sample in a study of blood T cell repertoires in COVID-19. Assay: immunoSEQ multiplex PCR; the TCRdb copy retains only in-frame clones and omits some. The profile covers over 85,000 clones, with 70% to 90% appearing a single time and roughly 4.2% taken by the ten largest. Input material: peripheral blood. The receptors were sampled from a human donor with COVID-19, enrolled during active disease. The donor label of this sample is uncertain.

J is TRBJ2-1 and V is TRBV7-9; tentatively, D is TRBD2 (7 bases). Germline CDR1 and CDR2: SEHNR and FQNEAQ (reference sequence). CDR3 length: 14 residues. V was pared by 1 base and J by 6 bases, with 10 bases between. The CDR3 DNA is TGTGCCAGCAGCTTAGTTGGGGGGGCCAATGAGCAGTTCTTC. This encodes CASSLVGGANEQFF.

This chain uses TRBV27 with TRBJ2-3, with 11 bases fitting TRBD2. The CDR3 has 18 amino acids. V was pared by 5 bases and J by 1 base, with 11 bases of the junction left unmatched. Germline CDR1 reads MNHEY; CDR2 reads SMNVEV (reference sequence). This CDR3 is CASSPRVAGGWGTDTQYF. The CDR3, as DNA: TGTGCCAGCAGTCCTCGTGTAGCGGGAGGGTGGGGCACAGATACGCAGTATTTT.

The CDR3, as DNA: TGTGCCAGCAGCTTGGGACAGGGACCTTTTGAGGAACTGTTTTTT. It codes for CASSLGQGPFEELFF. The chain carries TRBV5-4 and TRBJ1-4, with 7 bases aligning to TRBD1. The junction had 11 bases not matched to a gene; V was cut back by 0 bases and J by 12 bases. Germline CDR1 reads SGHNT; CDR2 reads YYREEE (reference sequence). The CDR3 has 15 residues.

The chain couples TRBV5-1 to TRBJ1-1; D is undetermined. This CDR3 is 15 amino acids long. In germline, CDR1 is SGHRS, CDR2 YFSETQ. The V and J ends lost 0 bases and 2 bases respectively, with 11 bases between them. The CDR3 DNA reads TGCGCCAGCAGCTTGGGGCCGCCGATCAACACTGAAGCTTTCTTT. Encoded protein: CASSLGPPINTEAFF. The full variable domain, completed using reference TRBV5-1 and TRBJ1-1, is KAGVTQTPRYLIKTRGQQVTLSCSPISGHRSVSWYQQTPGQGLQFLFEYFSETQRNKGNFPGRFSGRQFSNSRSEMNVSTLELGDSALYLCASSLGPPINTEAFFGQGTRLTVV.

The genes are TRBV7-2 and TRBJ1-5, with TRBD1 matching over 10 bases. Trimming took 2 bases from V and 6 from J; bases not matched to a gene: 7. The CDR3 has 16 residues. Looked up from germline, CDR1 is SGHTA and CDR2 is FQGNSA. In nucleotides, the CDR3 is TGTGCCAGCAGCTTACTTCCCGGGGACAGGGGTCAGCCCCAGCATTTT. Amino acids: CASSLLPGDRGQPQHF. Looking up the rest from reference TRBV7-2 and TRBJ1-5 gives the full variable domain: GAGVSQSPSNKVTEKGKDVELRCDPISGHTALYWYRQSLGQGLEFLIYFQGNSAPDKSGLPSDRFSAERTGGSVSTLTIQRTQQEDSAVYLCASSLLPGDRGQPQHFGDGTRLSIL.

This clone was detected many times. The V and J genes are TRBV11-3 and TRBJ2-2; D is unresolved. This CDR3 comprises 12 residues. Trimming took off 3 bases at V and 5 bases at J, with 4 bases between the two ends. Looked up from germline, CDR1 is SGHNT and CDR2 is YENEEA. The CDR3 loop is CASSLSTGELFF. DNA of the CDR3: TGTGCCAGCAGCTTGTCAACCGGGGAGCTGTTTTTT.

CDR3 residues: CASSPTGQGAYEQYF. CDR3 nucleotides: TGCGCCAGCAGCCCCACGGGACAGGGGGCGTACGAGCAGTACTTC. This chain uses TRBV5-1 with TRBJ2-7; 12 nucleotides agree with TRBD1. The CDR3 totals 15 residues. The V segment lost 4 bases and the J segment 4 bases; nucleotides outside the gene matches: 6. Germline CDR1 reads SGHRS; CDR2 reads YFSETQ.

This chain links TRBV21-1 with TRBJ1-3; the D segment call TRBD1 is taken from the table without a DNA check. TRBV21-1 constitutes a pseudogene. The CDR3 sequence is 13 residues long. The chain's CDR3 is CASNRKPGNTIYF. In DNA form, the CDR3 reads TGTGCCAGCAACAGGAAGCCTGGAAACACCATATATTTT.